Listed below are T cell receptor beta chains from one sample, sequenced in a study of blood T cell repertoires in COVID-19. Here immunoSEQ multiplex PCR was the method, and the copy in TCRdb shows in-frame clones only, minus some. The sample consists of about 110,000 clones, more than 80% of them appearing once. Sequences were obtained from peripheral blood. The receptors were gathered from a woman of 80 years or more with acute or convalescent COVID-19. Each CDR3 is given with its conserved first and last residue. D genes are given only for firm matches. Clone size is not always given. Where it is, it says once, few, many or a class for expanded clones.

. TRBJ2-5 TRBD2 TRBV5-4 CASSLRDSGGRRETQYF TGTGCCAGCAGCCTAAGGGATAGCGGGGGGCGTCGGGAGACCCAGTACTTC
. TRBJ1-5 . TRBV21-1 CASSNWWGGNNNQPQHF TGTGCCAGCAGCAACTGGTGGGGAGGGAACAACAATCAGCCCCAGCATTTT
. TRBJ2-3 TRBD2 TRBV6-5 CASSPWGGGDTQYF TGTGCCAGCAGTCCTTGGGGGGGAGGAGATACGCAGTATTTT
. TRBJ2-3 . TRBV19 CASTHIGGEGSWYF TGTGCCAGTACCCACATAGGGGGGGAGGGGTCGTGGTATTTT
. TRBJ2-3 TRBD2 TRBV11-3 CASSLASSGAADTQYF TGTGCCAGCAGCTTAGCCTCTAGCGGGGCGGCAGATACGCAGTATTTT
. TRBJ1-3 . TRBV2 CASSATGGLSGNTIYF TGTGCCAGCAGTGCGACAGGTGGACTCTCTGGAAACACCATATATTTT
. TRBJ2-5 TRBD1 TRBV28 CASSIQGAGQETQYF TGTGCCAGCAGCATTCAGGGGGCCGGCCAAGAGACCCAGTACTTC
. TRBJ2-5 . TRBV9 CASSVAPVGGPLQETQYF TGTGCCAGCAGCGTAGCCCCCGTAGGAGGGCCTCTACAAGAGACCCAGTACTTC
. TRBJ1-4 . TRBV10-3 CAIGPDRNNEKLFF TGTGCCATAGGACCGGACAGAAATAATGAAAAACTGTTTTTT
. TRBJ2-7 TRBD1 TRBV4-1 CASSQGRGTGVNYEQYF TGCGCCAGCAGCCAAGGCCGCGGGACAGGGGTTAACTACGAGCAGTACTTC
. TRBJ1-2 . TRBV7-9 CASSSPDGYTF TGTGCCAGCAGCTCCCCGGATGGCTACACCTTC
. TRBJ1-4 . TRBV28 CASRRGGQNEKLFF TGTGCCAGCAGGCGCGGGGGTCAAAATGAAAAACTGTTTTTT
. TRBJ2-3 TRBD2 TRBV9 CASSVEGTSGGSTDTQYF TGTGCCAGCAGCGTAGAGGGGACTAGCGGGGGAAGCACAGATACGCAGTATTTT
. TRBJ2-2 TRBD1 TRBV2 CASSEQGITGELFF TGTGCCAGCAGCGAACAGGGGATCACCGGGGAGCTGTTTTTT
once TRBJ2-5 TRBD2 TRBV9 CASSVDRGGMETQYF TGTGCCAGCAGCGTAGATCGGGGGGGCATGGAGACCCAGTACTTC
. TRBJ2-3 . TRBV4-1 CASSQEGAGTDTQYF TGCGCCAGCAGCCAAGAAGGAGCAGGCACAGATACGCAGTATTTT
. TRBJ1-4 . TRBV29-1 CSASPGATNEKLFF TGCAGCGCCTCTCCAGGGGCAACTAATGAAAAACTGTTTTTT
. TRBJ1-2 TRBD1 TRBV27 CASSIDEDRGLIYGYTF TGTGCCAGCAGTATCGACGAGGACAGGGGGCTAATCTATGGCTACACCTTC
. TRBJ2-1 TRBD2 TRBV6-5 CASLRQASGYNEQFF TGTGCCAGCCTCCGGCAGGCTAGCGGATACAATGAGCAGTTCTTC
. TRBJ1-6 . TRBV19 CASSSFVGRDDRYNSPLHF TGTGCCAGTAGTAGTTTTGTGGGGCGCGACGATAGGTATAATTCACCCCTCCACTTT
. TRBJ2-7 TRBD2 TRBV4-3 CASSQDLGGGYEQYF TGCGCCAGCAGCCAAGATCTCGGGGGGGGCTACGAGCAGTACTTC
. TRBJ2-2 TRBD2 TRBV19 CASSWGGNTGELFF TGTGCCAGTAGTTGGGGGGGTAACACCGGGGAGCTGTTTTTT